This T cell receptor beta chain was sequenced in a study of T cells in Graves' hyperthyroidism and ophthalmopathy (dated by TCRdb to about 2019). Study-level background: Peripheral blood was sampled at the time of initial diagnosis, prior to any treatment. According to the paper, TCR Vbeta CDR3 sequencing was carried out on 135 peripheral blood samples, which came from about 45 ophthalmopathy, 70 to 80 hyperthyroidism and some 17 progressor patients. An independent validation cohort of around 19 hyperthyroidism patients and about 16 patients who later progressed to ophthalmopathy tested prospective prediction of ophthalmopathy. In addition, the study compared T-cell repertoires in thyroid tissue and in blood from six Graves' hyperthyroidism patients. For training and testing, the 110 or so patients in the discovery cohort were randomly divided in a 7:3 ratio. After sampling, hyperthyroidism patients received methimazole starting at 30 mg daily, and ophthalmopathy patients received high-dose intravenous methylprednisolone. A discovery cohort of fewer than 110 patients, roughly 45 with Graves' ophthalmopathy and about 60 with stable Graves' hyperthyroidism, was used to find distinguishing TCR V-J signatures. General study outcomes and caveats: Sample size was not statistically predetermined, and blinding of investigators to group allocation was not performed. A model built on a 13 V-J signature distinguished ophthalmopathy from stable hyperthyroidism, reaching about 89% sensitivity and about 81% specificity in cross-validation and 80%/75% in testing. In validation, progression to ophthalmopathy was predicted by the model with 70% to 71% sensitivity and approximately 78% specificity, a median of 6.5 months before onset. Most expanded thyroid clonotypes (frequency above 0.001) were also detected in blood, a finding suggesting that blood repertoires may reflect thyroid immune responses.

Amplification of TCR beta CDR3 regions was carried out from RNA transcripts. The first round of RT-PCR for the TCR CDR3 was performed with the HTBI primer set and the Qiagen OneStep RT-PCR kit. Libraries were constructed in a second round of multiplex PCR, after which size selection and purification were carried out. Paired-end sequencing of the libraries was performed with 100 bp reads on an Illumina HiSeq2000. Turning to the authors' computational methods: Raw data were processed with SOAPnuke, discarding reads with adapters, uncalled bases, mean Phred below 15, or no exact constant-primer or identifier match. COPE v1.2.5 was used to merge high-quality paired reads, and clonotypes were defined as unique nucleotide sequences. MiTCR v1.1 was used to align the clonotypes against IMGT TRBV, TRBD and TRBJ reference segments. Only V-J combinations with frequency above 0.0001, covering 99% to 99.2% of repertoires, were analysed. The TCS score was defined as F50 (clonal expansion) divided by E x V (chaos), with BLOSUM62-based TCRdist calculated between CDR3 peptides within each V-J. Welch's t-statistics and random forest reduced roughly 500 V-J features to 13, which were used in a naive Bayes classifier (R e1071). The Morisita-Horn index was used to measure how similar the thyroid and blood repertoires were. TCRdb handled the public reads itself, with Q25 trimming in fastp and clone calling in MiXCR, and kept productive beta chains. Each entry is one CDR3 protein sequence, shown with its most common DNA and genes. These V and J calls rely on TCRdb rather than the paper's analysis. This sample is represented by about 680,000 distinct CDR3 sequences; around a third of them were singletons. The ten biggest clones cover roughly 31% of the sample.

CDR1 and CDR2, per the germline V gene, are SQVTM and ANQGSEA. The CDR3 runs 12 amino acids, cysteine and phenylalanine included. The read is trimmed to its CDR3 DNA, 36 bases read in frame from base 1. Relative to germline, V is missing 2 bases and J is missing 7 bases, with 3 bases of the junction outside any gene match. This clonotype was seen a few times. Its antigen target is currently unknown. Base qualities are not provided; no much larger clone lies one nucleotide away. Graves' hyperthyroidism was defined as stable when no progression to ophthalmopathy occurred over 18 months of follow-up. The hyperthyroidism patients were between 18 and 65 years old and newly diagnosed, with a disease duration of less than 2 months. Exclusion was applied to patients with uncontrolled infections, other autoimmune diseases, pregnancy or lactation. Clinical symptoms, serum thyroxine and TRAb, thyroid ultrasound, and orbital computed tomography formed the basis for the diagnoses. PBMCs were isolated from 8 to 10 ml of fresh peripheral blood by Ficoll-Paque density gradient centrifugation. Trizol reagent was used to extract total RNA, and RNA quality was then checked on an Agilent 2100 Bioanalyzer.

The source material was blood. This clonotype was obtained from a woman between 40 and 55 years old with Graves' hyperthyroidism. The chain joins TRBV29-1 to TRBJ1-1; 8 central nucleotides agree with TRBD1. The nucleotide sequence is TGCAGCGTTGAAACAGGGGGGGTTGAAGCTTTCTTT. Translated, this gives CSVETGGVEAFF.